A single sample is the source of the 17 T cell receptor beta chains below, sequenced in a study of PD-1 blockade in classical Hodgkin lymphoma. Assay used: immunoSEQ multiplex PCR; TCRdb lists only in-frame clones, some missing. The sample consists of about 12,000 clones, about nine tenths of them appearing once. After autologous stem cell transplantation all patients relapsed, and prior brentuximab vedotin exposure differed between cohorts. Investigators isolated CD4+ T cells from thawed PBMCs through magnetic negative selection. The starting material was CD4+ T cells from blood, obtained at baseline. Receptors originate from a human donor with classical Hodgkin lymphoma.

The chain uses TRBV5-5 and TRBJ2-7, with 8 nucleotides matching TRBD1. The CDR3 spans 15 residues. V lost 0 bases and J lost 2; bases outside the gene matches: 4. Germline V CDR1 and CDR2: SGHKS, YYEKEE (reference sequence). The CDR3: CASSLGQGAPYEQYF. CDR3 coding DNA: TGTGCCAGCAGCTTGGGCCAGGGGGCCCCCTACGAGCAGTACTTC.

CDR3 nucleotide sequence: TGTGCCAGCAGTTGGGGAGGGAATGCGGGCAATCAGCCCCAGCATTTT. Its protein is CASSWGGNAGNQPQHF. The V call is TRBV27, the J call TRBJ1-5; D remains unclear. Trimming left V 4 bases short and J 2 bases short, with 15 bases between. Per germline, CDR1 MNHEY and CDR2 SMNVEV (reference sequence). This CDR3 has 16 residues.

There are a few counts of this clone. The chain uses TRBV10-2 and TRBJ1-4; D is uncertain. The V gene lost 0 bases and the J gene lost 8 bases, with 13 bases spanning the gap. Germline V gives CDR1 WSHSY, CDR2 SAAADI. The CDR3 length is 15 residues. CDR3 in amino acids: CASSESKEVWEKLFF. DNA of the CDR3: TGCGCCAGCAGTGAGTCGAAAGAGGTGTGGGAAAAACTGTTTTTT.

The chain joins TRBV10-3 to TRBJ1-4, with a weak D call TRBD1 (6 bases). V lost 10 bases and J lost 5, with 8 bases in between. The CDR3 has 11 residues. The germline V gene encodes CDR1 ENHRY and CDR2 SYGVKD. DNA of the CDR3: TGTGCCAGCCAGGGGAATGAAAAACTGTTTTTT. It translates to CASQGNEKLFF.

This sequence joins TRBV15 and TRBJ2-7, with a weak D call TRBD1 (5 bases). The V end lost 4 bases, the J end lost 3 bases, and 13 bases lay between the germline ends. The germline gives CDR1 LNHNV, CDR2 YYDKDF (reference sequence). The CDR3 has 14 amino acids. CDR3 nucleotide sequence: TGTGCCACCAGCACATCTAGACAGAACTACGAGCAGTACTTC. As protein: CATSTSRQNYEQYF.

The genes are TRBV7-9 and TRBJ2-2; D not resolved. The germline CDR1 and CDR2 sequences are SEHNR and FQNEAQ (reference sequence). Trimming cost V 1 base and J 5 bases, with 5 bases left between them. CDR3 length equals 13 residues. This CDR3 reads CASSLVKTGELFF. The CDR3 bases are TGTGCCAGCAGCTTAGTTAAGACCGGGGAGCTGTTTTTT.

This chain uses TRBV2 with TRBJ2-2; perhaps D is TRBD1 or TRBD2 (5 bases each). The germline gives CDR1 SNHLY, CDR2 FYNNEI. V gave up 8 bases and J gave up 7 bases, with 11 bases separating them. The CDR3 length is 12 residues. CDR3: CASRDVFGELFF. As DNA, the CDR3 is TGTGCCAGCCGGGACGTATTCGGGGAGCTGTTTTTT.

The chain carries TRBV7-8 and TRBJ2-7, with D possibly matching TRBD2 (5 bases). Germline V CDR1 and CDR2: SGHVS, FQNEAQ. This CDR3 is 15 amino acids long. The V gene lost 1 base and the J gene lost 7 bases, with 17 bases spanning the gap. In DNA form, the CDR3 reads TGTGCCAGCAGCTTAGATAGGACTCCCTCGCGGGAGCAGTACTTC. Its protein product is CASSLDRTPSREQYF.

The chain is built from TRBV2 and TRBJ1-2; D is ambiguous. The CDR3 is 12 amino acids. Germline CDR1 SNHLY, CDR2 FYNNEI. Trimming stripped 2 bases from V and 5 bases from J, with 6 bases between. CDR3 region: CASSEKRYGYTF. CDR3 bases: TGTGCCAGCAGTGAAAAGAGGTATGGCTACACCTTC.

The CDR3 reads CASSGTGSATEAFF. CDR3 coding DNA: TGTGCCAGCAGCGGAACAGGGTCTGCCACTGAAGCTTTCTTT. This chain uses TRBV5-6 with TRBJ1-1; maybe TRBD1 (6 bases). The ends were cut back, 4 bases at V and 4 bases at J, with 14 bases in the middle. Germline values: CDR1 SGHDT, CDR2 YYEEEE. The CDR3 runs 14 residues.

CDR3 protein: CASSSYRARGETQYF. In DNA, the CDR3 is TGTGCCAGCAGTTCGTACAGGGCCCGCGGGGAGACCCAGTACTTC. The chain combines TRBV28 with TRBJ2-5; possibly TRBD1 for D (6 bases). V lost 4 bases to trimming and J lost 5 bases, with 17 bases between them. Germline V gene lookup returns CDR1 MDHEN and CDR2 SYDVKM. The CDR3 is 15 residues long.

This clone has only one observation. This chain links TRBV7-8 with TRBJ2-1; 10 nucleotides agree with TRBD2. The V gene's germline CDR1 is SGHVS and CDR2 FQNEAQ. V lost 4 bases, J lost 9 bases, and 9 bases stayed unmatched. The CDR3 consists of 15 residues. DNA of the CDR3: TGTGCCAGCAGCTCGGCTAGCGGGAGTGTCGGTGAGCAGTTCTTC. This encodes CASSSASGSVGEQFF. The full variable domain, its missing parts supplied by reference TRBV7-8 and TRBJ2-1, is GAGVSQSPRYKVAKRGQDVALRCDPISGHVSLFWYQQALGQGPEFLTYFQNEAQLDKSGLPSDRFFAERPEGSVSTLKIQRTQQEDSAVYLCASSSASGSVGEQFFGPGTRLTVL.

J is TRBJ2-7 and V is TRBV11-2, with 8 positions matching TRBD2. V dropped 0 bases and J dropped 3; count of bases not matched to a gene: 4. The CDR3 totals 15 residues. Germline V gene data show CDR1 as SGHAT and CDR2 as FQNNGV. The CDR3 nucleotides are TGTGCCAGCAGCTTAGATCGTGGGACTAGCTACGAGCAGTACTTC. Translated: CASSLDRGTSYEQYF.

The V call is TRBV9, the J call TRBJ1-2; D remains unclear. The CDR3 is 12 residues long. V dropped 2 bases and J dropped 7 bases, with 9 bases sitting between them. Germline values: CDR1 SGDLS, CDR2 YYNGEE. CDR3 DNA: TGTGCCAGCAGCGTGGGCTGGGGTGGCTACACCTTC. This gives the protein CASSVGWGGYTF.

This clone was picked up one time. This sequence joins TRBV10-3 and TRBJ2-7, with TRBD2 as a possible D gene (7 bases). There are 12 residues in the CDR3. V was clipped by 7 bases and J by 4 bases, with 11 bases between them. Germline assignment: CDR1 ENHRY and CDR2 SYGVKD. CDR3 DNA: TGTGCCATCAAAGGGGGGGATTACGAGCAGTACTTC. Translation: CAIKGGDYEQYF.

The chain links TRBV2 to TRBJ2-5, with D hard to call. Trimming took 2 bases from V and 3 from J, leaving 10 bases between them. The CDR3 covers 14 residues. Looked up from germline, CDR1 is SNHLY and CDR2 is FYNNEI. The CDR3: CASSETLVEETQYF. The CDR3 nucleotides read TGTGCCAGCAGTGAAACTCTAGTTGAAGAGACCCAGTACTTC.

The CDR3 is CASSFGGPGNQPQHF. The CDR3 coding sequence is TGTGCCAGCAGTTTCGGCGGCCCCGGCAATCAGCCCCAGCATTTT. The V call is TRBV27, the J call TRBJ1-5, with D hard to call. Deletions cut 3 bases from V and 2 bases from J, with 11 bases between. The CDR3 is 15 amino acids. Germline V gene lookup returns CDR1 MNHEY and CDR2 SMNVEV (reference sequence).